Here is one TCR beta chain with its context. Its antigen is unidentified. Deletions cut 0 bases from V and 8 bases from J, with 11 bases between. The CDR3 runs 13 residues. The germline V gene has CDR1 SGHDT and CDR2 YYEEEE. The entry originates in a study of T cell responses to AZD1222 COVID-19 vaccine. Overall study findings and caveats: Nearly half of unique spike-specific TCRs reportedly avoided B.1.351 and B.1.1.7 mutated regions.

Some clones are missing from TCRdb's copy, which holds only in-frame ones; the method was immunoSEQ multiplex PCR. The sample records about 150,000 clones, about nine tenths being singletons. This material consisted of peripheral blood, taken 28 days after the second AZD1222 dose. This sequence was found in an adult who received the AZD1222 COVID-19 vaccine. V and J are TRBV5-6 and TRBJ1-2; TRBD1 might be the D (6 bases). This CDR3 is CASSLGRTDGYTF. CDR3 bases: TGTGCCAGCAGCTTGGGGAGGACAGACGGCTACACCTTC.